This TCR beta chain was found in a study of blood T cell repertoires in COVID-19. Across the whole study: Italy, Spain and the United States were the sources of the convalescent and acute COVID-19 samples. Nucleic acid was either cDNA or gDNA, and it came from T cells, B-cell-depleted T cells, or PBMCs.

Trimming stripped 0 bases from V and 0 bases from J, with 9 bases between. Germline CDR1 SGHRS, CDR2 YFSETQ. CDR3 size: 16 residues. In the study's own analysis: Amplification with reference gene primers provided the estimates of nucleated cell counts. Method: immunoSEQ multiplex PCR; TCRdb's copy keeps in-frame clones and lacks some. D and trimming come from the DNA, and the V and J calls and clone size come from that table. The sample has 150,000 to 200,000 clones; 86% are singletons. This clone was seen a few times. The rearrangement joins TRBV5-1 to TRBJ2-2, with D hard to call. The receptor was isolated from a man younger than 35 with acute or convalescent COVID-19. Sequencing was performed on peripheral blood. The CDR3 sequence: CASSLAGRPNTGELFF. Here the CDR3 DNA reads TGCGCCAGCAGCTTGGCCGGCAGGCCGAACACCGGGGAGCTGTTTTTT.